This T cell receptor (beta chain) was sequenced for a study of T cell changes during pregnancy in multiple sclerosis. TCRdb's table, derived via immunoSEQ multiplex PCR, lists solely in-frame clones and lacks some. The profile shows under 65,000 clones, roughly 93% of them singletons. CDR3 size: 19 residues. The specimen comprised CD8+ T cells from peripheral blood mononuclear cells, sampled in the second trimester of pregnancy. This sequence joins TRBV21-1 and TRBJ2-1; the table's D call, TRBD2, has no DNA check behind it. TRBV21-1 is reported as a pseudogene. This TCR came from a female donor with multiple sclerosis, enrolled in a pregnancy study. The CDR3 DNA reads TGTGCCAGCAGCAAAGGGAAGCGGGAGGGCCCAAGCTCCTACAATGAGCAGTTCTTC. Its translation: CASSKGKREGPSSYNEQFF.